Here is one T cell receptor (beta chain) with its context. Its cognate antigen is unknown. CDR1 and CDR2 from the germline V gene are SEHNR and FQNEAQ (reference sequence). The CDR3 has 17 residues. V lost 7 bases to trimming and J lost 0 bases, with 19 bases between them. These data originate in a study of blood T cells in healthy people across ages. A second PCR, run for about 7 to 11 cycles, used a sample-barcoded 5' primer plus a J-beta primer mix. A 12-random-nucleotide template-switch adaptor tagged each cDNA molecule. Sequencing yielded, for each sample, at least 2.5 million paired-end reads carrying CDR3. Each CDR3 protein is one row after TCRdb ran MiXCR on the 5' RACE reads. The data show 700,000 to 950,000 distinct CDR3 sequences, with more than 40% seen just once and less than 25% held by the top ten. Study-wide results and caveats: Age brought a roughly linear fall in TCR beta diversity measured per million T cells.

This TCR came from an older woman in good health. The chain links TRBV7-9 to TRBJ2-4; no reliable D call. Sequenced sample: blood. CDR3 loop: CASISYPVSLAKNIQYF. CDR3 nucleotides: TGTGCCAGCATCTCCTACCCAGTGAGTCTAGCCAAAAACATTCAGTACTTC.